The 30 T cell receptor beta chains below all came from one sample that was sequenced in a study of beta chain features in type 1 diabetes. General observations from the study: Shortening of TCRB CDR3s, moderate but significant, appeared in all four CD4+ subsets of Type 1 diabetes patients.

The sequenced template was cDNA made from the entire isolated RNA. Data came from immunoSEQ multiplex PCR; TCRdb stores just in-frame clones and leaves some out. Counted here are 200,000 to 250,000 clones, around 14% occurring once; the ten biggest clones make up roughly 0.019%. The antigens these receptors bind are not known. Sequencing was done on a sample of naive CD4+ T cells from blood. Receptors originate from a man aged 30 to 39 with type 1 diabetes.

This chain uses TRBV4-1 with TRBJ1-2; 12 positions match TRBD1. This CDR3 spans 15 amino acids. CDR1 is MGHRA and CDR2 is YSYEKL in the germline V gene. Trimming at V came to 5 bases and at J to 6 bases, leaving 7 bases not matched to a gene. The chain's CDR3 is CASSTWDRGRNGYTF. Written as DNA, the CDR3 is TGCGCCAGCAGCACCTGGGACAGGGGGCGAAATGGCTACACCTTC.

J is TRBJ2-2 and V is TRBV25-1; TRBD2 agrees at 14 bases. Germline V gene data show CDR1 as MGHDK and CDR2 as SYGVNS. The trim removed 5 bases at V and 6 bases at J, leaving 2 bases unmatched. The CDR3 consists of 15 residues. In DNA form, the CDR3 reads TGTGCCAGCAGTTTGACTAGCGGGGGGGCCGGGGAGCTGTTTTTT. Its protein product is CASSLTSGGAGELFF. Complete variable domain (other parts from reference TRBV25-1 and TRBJ2-2): EADIYQTPRYLVIGTGKKITLECSQTMGHDKMYWYQQDPGMELHLIHYSYGVNSTEKGDLSSESTVSRIRTEHFPLTLESARPSHTSQYLCASSLTSGGAGELFFGEGSRLTVL.

This clone appeared a few times. This chain connects TRBV21-1 to TRBJ2-7; the table's D gene call, TRBD1, was not cross checked with the DNA. TRBV21-1 is designated a pseudogene. The CDR3 consists of 16 residues. CDR3 loop: CASSPASGQGSAEQYF. The CDR3 nucleotides are TGTGCCAGCTCTCCGGCCTCGGGACAGGGCTCTGCCGAGCAGTACTTC.

V and J are TRBV21-1 and TRBJ2-7; TRBD1 reflects the table's D call only, with no check against the DNA. TRBV21-1 is listed as a pseudogene. The CDR3 is made up of 16 amino acids. CDR3 DNA: TGTGCCAGCAGCCTTTCCCCGGACAGCAATACCTACGAGCAGTACTTC. Translating gives CASSLSPDSNTYEQYF.

J is TRBJ1-4 and V is TRBV6-5; D might be TRBD1 (5 bases). Germline assignment: CDR1 MNHEY and CDR2 SVGAGI. V lost 2 bases, J lost 6 bases, and 16 bases lay in between. CDR3 length: 16 amino acids. The CDR3 sequence is CASSYTSRARDEKLFF. The CDR3 DNA reads as TGTGCCAGCAGTTACACGTCCAGGGCCAGGGATGAAAAACTGTTTTTT.

This clone has more than one count but fewer than ten. The rearrangement links TRBV9 to TRBJ2-3; possible D gene TRBD1, 5 bases. V was pared by 0 bases and J by 2 bases, with 16 bases between. CDR3 length: 17 amino acids. Germline V gene lookup returns CDR1 SGDLS and CDR2 YYNGEE. Here the CDR3 reads CASSVGGWGATTDTQYF. DNA of the CDR3: TGTGCCAGCAGCGTAGGAGGCTGGGGCGCCACCACAGATACGCAGTATTTT.

The chain employs TRBV18 and TRBJ2-7; D perhaps matches TRBD2 (6 bases). Germline V gene lookup returns CDR1 KGHSH and CDR2 LQKENI. Trimming left V 3 bases short and J 0 bases short, with 12 bases between. The CDR3 extends over 15 amino acids. This CDR3 reads CASSPLEGISYEQYF. The CDR3 DNA follows: TGTGCCAGCTCACCTCTGGAGGGAATCTCCTACGAGCAGTACTTC.

This clone appeared a few times. The chain joins TRBV5-6 to TRBJ1-6; 9 nucleotides line up with TRBD1. The CDR3 covers 15 residues. Germline CDR1 and CDR2: SGHDT and YYEEEE. The J segment lost 9 bases and the V segment lost 2 bases, leaving 6 bases of the junction unmatched. CDR3 in amino acids: CASSLPGQGTSPLHF. In DNA, the CDR3 is TGTGCCAGCAGCTTACCGGGACAGGGAACTTCACCCCTCCACTTT.

This clone was observed a handful of times. This sequence joins TRBV7-2 and TRBJ1-1; the D is unclear. Trimming cost V 1 base and J 4 bases, with 19 bases left between them. The CDR3 length is 17 residues. Germline CDR1 is SGHTA and CDR2 is FQGNSA. CDR3 nucleotide sequence: TGTGCCAGCAGCTTAGTACGGCCCGCCTCCCAGGTCACTGAAGCTTTCTTT. Its translation: CASSLVRPASQVTEAFF. Full variable domain (outside the CDR3, taken from reference TRBV7-2 and TRBJ1-1): GAGVSQSPSNKVTEKGKDVELRCDPISGHTALYWYRQSLGQGLEFLIYFQGNSAPDKSGLPSDRFSAERTGGSVSTLTIQRTQQEDSAVYLCASSLVRPASQVTEAFFGQGTRLTVV.

This chain uses TRBV4-2 with TRBJ2-7; 12 bases line up with TRBD2. Germline-derived CDR1 and CDR2 are LGHNA and YNFKEQ. The length of the CDR3 is 17 residues. Trimming took 0 bases from V and 2 from J; bases not matched to a gene: 5. The CDR3 is CASSQEVGLAGTYEQYF. In DNA, the CDR3 is TGTGCCAGCAGCCAAGAAGTCGGACTAGCGGGAACCTACGAGCAGTACTTC.

This clone was seen a handful of times. The chain carries TRBV6-6 and TRBJ2-5; TRBD1 aligns across 8 bases. Unmatched junction bases numbered 3, after V lost 8 bases and J lost 4 bases. The length of the CDR3 is 12 residues. Germline V gives CDR1 MNHNY, CDR2 SVGAGI (reference sequence). The CDR3 nucleotides read TGTGCCAGCTTACAGGGGGGAGAGACCCAGTACTTC. Its translation: CASLQGGETQYF.

This clone was observed a handful of times. J is TRBJ2-2 and V is TRBV14; D gene uncertain. From germline, CDR1 is SGHDN and CDR2 FVKESK. The CDR3 has 13 residues. Trimming pared 1 base from V and 7 bases from J, leaving 7 bases between. The CDR3 DNA follows: TGTGCCAGCAGCCAAGGACTTGGCGGGGAGCTGTTTTTT. Its translation is CASSQGLGGELFF.

The rearrangement joins TRBV6-1 to TRBJ2-7, with 10 nucleotides matching TRBD1. Germline CDR1 and CDR2: MNHNS and SASEGT. The CDR3 has 14 amino acids. V trimming: 7 bases; J trimming: 1 base; junction bases outside the gene matches: 4. The DNA for the CDR3 is TGTGCCAGCACCTCGGGACAGGGGTCCTACGAGCAGTACTTC. This sequence encodes CASTSGQGSYEQYF.

This clone showed up just a few times. The genes are TRBV6-1 and TRBJ1-5; 12 nucleotides match TRBD1. The junction had 1 base not matched to a gene; V was cut back by 4 bases and J by 0 bases. CDR3 length: 16 residues. CDR1 and CDR2 (germline): MNHNS, SASEGT. The CDR3 region is CASSGDRGPSNQPQHF. CDR3 DNA: TGTGCCAGCAGTGGGGACAGGGGGCCTAGCAATCAGCCCCAGCATTTT.

There are a few counts of this clone. The V gene is TRBV6-1, the J gene TRBJ1-1; no clear D. V lost 3 bases and J 6 bases, leaving 11 bases between the germline ends. Germline CDR1 and CDR2: MNHNS and SASEGT. The CDR3 sequence is 13 residues long. This chain's CDR3 is CASSENRAAEAFF. Here the CDR3 DNA reads TGTGCCAGCAGTGAGAACAGAGCGGCTGAAGCTTTCTTT.

V usage is TRBV20-1 and J usage is TRBJ1-2; D call uncertain. V was trimmed by 1 base and J by 8 bases, leaving 5 bases between them. CDR3 length equals 10 residues. Germline V lookup: CDR1 DFQATT, CDR2 SNEGSKA (reference sequence). The CDR3 spells CSARVGGYTF. The CDR3 bases are TGCAGTGCTAGAGTTGGCGGCTACACCTTC.

The rearrangement links TRBV11-2 to TRBJ2-1; 12 bases fit TRBD2. Germline CDR1 and CDR2: SGHAT and FQNNGV. With V trimmed by 4 bases and J by 7 bases, 5 bases remained unmatched. The CDR3 runs 15 residues. CDR3 loop: CASSSSGGAVNEQFF. CDR3 in DNA: TGTGCCAGCAGCTCTAGCGGGGGGGCGGTGAATGAGCAGTTCTTC.

The chain uses TRBV29-1 and TRBJ1-4; D unclear. V lost 4 bases and J 3 bases, leaving 6 bases between the germline ends. CDR3 length: 12 amino acids. Germline loops: CDR1 SQVTM, CDR2 ANQGSEA. CDR3 residues: CSVGAPNEKLFF. For the CDR3, the DNA is TGCAGCGTTGGGGCACCTAATGAAAAACTGTTTTTT.

The chain employs TRBV6-1 and TRBJ2-5; D possibly corresponds to TRBD1 (6 bases). CDR3 length: 14 residues. CDR1 is MNHNS and CDR2 is SASEGT in the germline V gene. Trimming removed 5 bases from V and 5 bases from J, with 15 bases in between. CDR3 region: CASSIRTVRETQYF. In nucleotides, the CDR3 is TGTGCCAGCAGTATCCGGACAGTAAGGGAGACCCAGTACTTC.

The chain couples TRBV29-1 to TRBJ1-1; D remains ambiguous. CDR3 length: 16 residues. Trimming stripped 4 bases from V and 0 bases from J, with 18 bases between. The germline V gene has CDR1 SQVTM and CDR2 ANQGSEA. The CDR3 here is CSVVREGASMNTEAFF. CDR3 sequence (DNA): TGCAGCGTTGTAAGGGAGGGCGCATCCATGAACACTGAAGCTTTCTTT.

This clone turned up a few times. This chain uses TRBV5-1 with TRBJ2-7; the match to TRBD1 covers 9 bases. Germline V gene lookup returns CDR1 SGHRS and CDR2 YFSETQ. V was pared by 2 bases and J by 3 bases, with 6 bases of the junction left unmatched. This CDR3 has 15 amino acids. This chain's CDR3 is CASSFGTGSGYEQYF. CDR3 coding DNA: TGCGCCAGCAGCTTCGGGACAGGGTCGGGCTACGAGCAGTACTTC.

This clone has just a few counts. The chain carries TRBV7-9 and TRBJ2-2, with a possible D match to TRBD2 (6 bases). The V end lost 7 bases, the J end lost 1 base, and 10 bases lay between the germline ends. CDR3 length: 14 amino acids. Germline V gives CDR1 SEHNR, CDR2 FQNEAQ (reference sequence). CDR3 in amino acids: CASIDGGNTGELFF. As DNA, the CDR3 is TGTGCCAGCATCGACGGGGGGAACACCGGGGAGCTGTTTTTT.

The chain is built from TRBV27 and TRBJ2-3; no clear D. V gave up 5 bases and J gave up 3 bases, with 12 bases separating them. Germline lookup yields CDR1 MNHEY and CDR2 SMNVEV (reference sequence). This CDR3 is built from 14 residues. CDR3: CASSEQLHTDTQYF. The CDR3 DNA reads as TGTGCCAGCAGTGAACAGCTGCATACAGATACGCAGTATTTT.

The chain uses TRBV2 and TRBJ1-5; 9 positions match TRBD1. Germline V gene sequence: CDR1 SNHLY, CDR2 FYNNEI. The V and J ends lost 6 bases and 4 bases, in that order; junction bases with no gene match: 4. The CDR3 sequence is 14 residues long. CDR3: CASRGTGRNQPQHF. The CDR3 DNA is TGTGCCAGCAGGGGGACAGGGAGGAATCAGCCCCAGCATTTT. Full variable domain (rest looked up from reference TRBV2 and TRBJ1-5): EPEVTQTPSHQVTQMGQEVILRCVPISNHLYFYWYRQILGQKVEFLVSFYNNEISEKSEIFDDQFSVERPDGSNFTLKIRSTKLEDSAMYFCASRGTGRNQPQHFGDGTRLSIL.

This clone was observed a few times. The chain uses TRBV2 and TRBJ2-7, with D hard to call. Germline assignment: CDR1 SNHLY and CDR2 FYNNEI. Trimming left V 8 bases short and J 3 bases short, with 14 bases between. This CDR3 contains 13 residues. The DNA for the CDR3 is TGTGCCAGCGGTCCTGGCGGTAACTACGAGCAGTACTTC. Protein sequence: CASGPGGNYEQYF.

This clone has just a few counts. J is TRBJ1-5 and V is TRBV4-1; no firm D call. Trimming took off 1 base at V and 3 bases at J, with 7 bases between the two ends. The CDR3 has 14 amino acids. CDR1 is MGHRA and CDR2 is YSYEKL in the germline V gene. For the CDR3, the DNA is TGCGCCAGCAGCCAAGGACAATTCAATCAGCCCCAGCATTTT. Amino acid sequence: CASSQGQFNQPQHF.

This chain connects TRBV7-2 to TRBJ2-7, with 8 bases lining up with TRBD2. The trim removed 5 bases at V and 4 bases at J, leaving 10 bases unmatched. Germline assignment: CDR1 SGHTA and CDR2 FQGNSA. This CDR3 is 15 amino acids long. CDR3 DNA sequence: TGTGCCAGCAGCCGCGTTACGGGAGGGCCTTACGAGCAGTACTTC. Translation gives CASSRVTGGPYEQYF.

This clone has more than one count but fewer than ten. CDR3 coding DNA: TGTGCCAGCAGCCCGTTAGCGGGGGCCCACGGGGGCGGGGAGCTGTTTTTT. This encodes CASSPLAGAHGGGELFF. The J gene is TRBJ2-2, the V gene TRBV5-4, with 9 bases that match TRBD2. The junction had 14 bases not matched to a gene; V was cut back by 4 bases and J by 7 bases. CDR3 length: 17 residues. Germline V gene lookup returns CDR1 SGHNT and CDR2 YYREEE (reference sequence).

The J gene is TRBJ2-7, the V gene TRBV18; 12 bases align to TRBD2. After removal of 3 bases from V and 5 bases from J, the junction contained 5 bases not matched to a gene. Germline V gives CDR1 KGHSH, CDR2 LQKENI. CDR3 size: 15 residues. CDR3 loop: CASSPGLAGIHEQYF. In DNA form, the CDR3 reads TGTGCCAGCTCACCTGGACTAGCGGGAATCCACGAGCAGTACTTC.

This clone appeared a few times. The chain carries TRBV7-8 and TRBJ2-3, with 8 nucleotides matching TRBD2. The J segment lost 0 bases and the V segment lost 1 base, leaving 3 bases of the junction unmatched. The CDR3 runs to 16 residues. Germline values: CDR1 SGHVS, CDR2 FQNEAQ. The CDR3 sequence: CASSLGASGSTDTQYF. CDR3 nucleotides: TGTGCCAGCAGCTTAGGTGCTAGCGGGAGCACAGATACGCAGTATTTT.